The present T cell receptor (beta chain) was sequenced within a study of shared clonotypes between healthy human individuals. Naive CD8 cells lacked CD45RO and underwent positive selection for CCR7, leaving out terminally differentiated effector memory CD45RA+ cells. This CDR3 region has 14 residues. Trimming cost V 5 bases and J 5 bases; bases outside gene matches: 9. Looked up from germline, CDR1 is MDHEN and CDR2 is SYDVKM. The method was immunoSEQ multiplex PCR; TCRdb's version includes in-frame clones alone and lacks a portion of them. The sample contains approximately 2,200,000 clones, 85% to 95% of which appear only once.

The V call is TRBV28, the J call TRBJ2-7; 7 bases line up with TRBD1. Sequenced input: naive CD8+ T cells from PBMCs. This TCR was sampled from a man between 18 and 29 years old in good health. Some clones in this sample may be carry-over from other donors' samples. The CDR3 sequence: CASSASSTGHEQYF. For the CDR3, the DNA is TGTGCCAGCAGTGCCTCTTCGACAGGGCACGAGCAGTACTTC.